Given below is one T cell receptor (beta chain) in context. Its antigen is as yet unknown. The data were obtained in a study of T cells expressing NK-cell markers. Study in general: It was from sorted CD3+CD56+NKG2C+, CD3+CD56+NKG2C- and CD3+CD56-NKG2C+ T cells that TCR beta repertoires came. Seven HCMV-seropositive donors and one seronegative donor made up the eight sequenced donors.

Beta-chain TCR cDNA was generated via 5'RACE template switching with UMIs. For each CDR3 protein, TCRdb gives one entry from its re-call of the 5' RACE reads, without DNA. Here the sample table reports fewer than 550,000 distinct CDR3 sequences. CDR3 length: 16 amino acids. Per germline, CDR1 DFQATT and CDR2 SNEGSKA (reference sequence). Study-wide findings and caveats: The CD3+CD56-NKG2C+ fraction of several donors was also led by these clonotypes.

This receptor was identified in a woman between 50 and 59 years old in good health. Source material: blood T cells: a sorted CD56 or NKG2C T cell subset, CD4+ or CD8+ T cells, or bulk PBMC T cells (not recorded which). The V gene is TRBV20-1, the J gene TRBJ2-3; without DNA, the TCRdb call of TRBD2 cannot be checked. The CDR3 spells CSVELRVAGSTDTQYF.